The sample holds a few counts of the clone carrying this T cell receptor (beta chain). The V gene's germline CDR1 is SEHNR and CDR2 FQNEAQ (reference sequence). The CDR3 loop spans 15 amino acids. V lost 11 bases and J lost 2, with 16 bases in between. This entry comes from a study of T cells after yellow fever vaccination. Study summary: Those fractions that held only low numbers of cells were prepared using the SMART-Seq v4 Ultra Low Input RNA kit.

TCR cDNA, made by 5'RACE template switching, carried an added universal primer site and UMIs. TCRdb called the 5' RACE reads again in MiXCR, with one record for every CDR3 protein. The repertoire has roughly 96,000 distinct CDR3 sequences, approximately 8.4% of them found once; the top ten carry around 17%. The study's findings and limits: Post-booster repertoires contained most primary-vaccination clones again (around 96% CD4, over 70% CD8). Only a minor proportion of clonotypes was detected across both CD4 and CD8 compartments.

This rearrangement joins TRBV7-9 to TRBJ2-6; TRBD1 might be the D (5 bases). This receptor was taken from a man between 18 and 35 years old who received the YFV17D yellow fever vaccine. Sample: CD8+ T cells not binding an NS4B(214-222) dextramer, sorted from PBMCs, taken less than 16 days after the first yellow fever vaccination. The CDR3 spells CACALIGAGANVLTF. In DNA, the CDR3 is TGTGCCTGCGCATTGATAGGGGCTGGGGCCAACGTCCTGACTTTC.